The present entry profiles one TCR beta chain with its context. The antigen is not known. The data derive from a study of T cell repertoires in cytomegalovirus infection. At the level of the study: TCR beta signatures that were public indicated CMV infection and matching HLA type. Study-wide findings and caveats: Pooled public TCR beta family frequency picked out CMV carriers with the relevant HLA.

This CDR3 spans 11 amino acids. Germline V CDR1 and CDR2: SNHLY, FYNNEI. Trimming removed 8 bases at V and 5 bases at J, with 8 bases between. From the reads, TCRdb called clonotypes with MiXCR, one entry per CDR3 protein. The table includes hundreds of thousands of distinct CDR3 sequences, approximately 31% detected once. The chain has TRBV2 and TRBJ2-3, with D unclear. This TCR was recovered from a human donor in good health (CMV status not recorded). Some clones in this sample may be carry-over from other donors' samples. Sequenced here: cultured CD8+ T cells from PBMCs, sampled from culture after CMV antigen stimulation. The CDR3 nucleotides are TGTGCCAGCTGGAAAGGAGATACGCAGTATTTT. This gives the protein CASWKGDTQYF.